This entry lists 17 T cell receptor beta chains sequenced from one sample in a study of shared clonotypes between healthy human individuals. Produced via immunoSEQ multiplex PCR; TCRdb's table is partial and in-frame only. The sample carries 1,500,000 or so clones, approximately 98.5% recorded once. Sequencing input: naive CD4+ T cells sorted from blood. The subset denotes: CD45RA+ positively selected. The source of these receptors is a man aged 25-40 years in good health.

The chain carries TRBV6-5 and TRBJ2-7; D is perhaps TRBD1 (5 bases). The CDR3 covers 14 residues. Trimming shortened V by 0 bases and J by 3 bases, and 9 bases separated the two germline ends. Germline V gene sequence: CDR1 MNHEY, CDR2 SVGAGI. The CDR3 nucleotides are TGTGCCAGCAGTTACTCAATGGGGCGCTACGAGCAGTACTTC. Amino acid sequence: CASSYSMGRYEQYF.

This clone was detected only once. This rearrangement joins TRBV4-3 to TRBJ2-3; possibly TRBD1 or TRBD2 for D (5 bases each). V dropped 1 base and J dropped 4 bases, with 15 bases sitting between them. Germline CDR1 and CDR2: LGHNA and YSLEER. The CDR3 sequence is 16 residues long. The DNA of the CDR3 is TGCGCCAGCAGCCAAGTCGGGACCCTGAACGCAGATACGCAGTATTTT. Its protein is CASSQVGTLNADTQYF.

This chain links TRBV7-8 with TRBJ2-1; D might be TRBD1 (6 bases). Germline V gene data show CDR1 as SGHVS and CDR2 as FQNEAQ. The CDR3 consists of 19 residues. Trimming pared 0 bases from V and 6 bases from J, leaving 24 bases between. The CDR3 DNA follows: TGTGCCAGCAGCTTAGCCAACGTCCGACGACAGGTCCAATCCAATGAGCAGTTCTTC. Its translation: CASSLANVRRQVQSNEQFF.

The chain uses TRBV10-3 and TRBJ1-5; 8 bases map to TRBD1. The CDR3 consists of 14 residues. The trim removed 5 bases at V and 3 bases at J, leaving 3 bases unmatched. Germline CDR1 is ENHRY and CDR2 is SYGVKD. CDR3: CAISRQGTNQPQHF. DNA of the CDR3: TGTGCCATCAGTAGACAGGGGACCAATCAGCCCCAGCATTTT.

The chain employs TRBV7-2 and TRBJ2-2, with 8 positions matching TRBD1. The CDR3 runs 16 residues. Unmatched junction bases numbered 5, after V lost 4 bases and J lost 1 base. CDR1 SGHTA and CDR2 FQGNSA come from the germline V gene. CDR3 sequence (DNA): TGTGCCAGCAGCTATGGACAGGGTCGGAACACCGGGGAGCTGTTTTTT. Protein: CASSYGQGRNTGELFF.

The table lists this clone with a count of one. The CDR3 is CASSPGDSYNEQFF. The DNA for the CDR3 is TGTGCCAGCTCACCTGGGGACTCCTACAATGAGCAGTTCTTC. This chain uses TRBV18 with TRBJ2-1; D is ambiguous. Germline CDR1 is KGHSH and CDR2 is LQKENI. Between the trimmed V and J ends, which lost 3 bases and 0 bases, there was a span of 6 bases. The CDR3 extends over 14 amino acids.

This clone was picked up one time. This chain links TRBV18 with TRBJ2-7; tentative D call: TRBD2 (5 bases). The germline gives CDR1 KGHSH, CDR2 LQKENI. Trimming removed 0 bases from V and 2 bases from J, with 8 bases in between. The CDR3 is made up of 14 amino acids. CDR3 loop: CASSPPSGTYEQYF. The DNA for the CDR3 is TGTGCCAGCTCACCACCGTCGGGGACCTACGAGCAGTACTTC.

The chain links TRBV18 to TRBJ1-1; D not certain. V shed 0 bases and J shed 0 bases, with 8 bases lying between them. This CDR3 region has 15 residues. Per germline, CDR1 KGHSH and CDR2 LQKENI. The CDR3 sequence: CASSPPLAMNTEAFF. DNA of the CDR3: TGTGCCAGCTCACCACCGTTAGCAATGAACACTGAAGCTTTCTTT.

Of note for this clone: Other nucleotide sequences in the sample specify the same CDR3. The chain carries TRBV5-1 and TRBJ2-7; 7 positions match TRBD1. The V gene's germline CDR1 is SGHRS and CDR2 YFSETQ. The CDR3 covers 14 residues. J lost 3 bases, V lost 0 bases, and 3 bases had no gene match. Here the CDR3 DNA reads TGCGCCAGCAGCTTGGGACAGGGTAACTACGAGCAGTACTTC. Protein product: CASSLGQGNYEQYF.

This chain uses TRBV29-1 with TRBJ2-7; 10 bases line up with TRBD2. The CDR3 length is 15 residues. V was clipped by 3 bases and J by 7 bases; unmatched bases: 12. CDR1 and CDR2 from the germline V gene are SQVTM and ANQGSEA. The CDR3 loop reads CSVEGPSGRIAEQYF. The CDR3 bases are TGCAGCGTTGAGGGGCCTAGCGGGAGAATCGCGGAGCAGTACTTC.

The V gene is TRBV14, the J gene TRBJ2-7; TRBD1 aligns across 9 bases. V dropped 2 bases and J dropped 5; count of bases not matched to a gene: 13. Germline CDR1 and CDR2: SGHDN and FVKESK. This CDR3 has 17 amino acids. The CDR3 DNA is TGTGCCAGCAGCCAATACATAACGTGGGACAGGGTAAACGAGCAGTACTTC. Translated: CASSQYITWDRVNEQYF.

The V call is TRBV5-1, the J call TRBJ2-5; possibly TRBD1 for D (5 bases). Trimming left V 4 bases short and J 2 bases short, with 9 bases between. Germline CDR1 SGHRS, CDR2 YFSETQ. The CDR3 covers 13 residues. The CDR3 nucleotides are TGCGCCAGCAGCCGCCAGGGTCAAGAGACCCAGTACTTC. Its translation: CASSRQGQETQYF.

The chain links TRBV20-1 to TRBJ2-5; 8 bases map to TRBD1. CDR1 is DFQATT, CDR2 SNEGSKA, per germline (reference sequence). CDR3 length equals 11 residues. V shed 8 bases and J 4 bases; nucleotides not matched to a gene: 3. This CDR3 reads CSTGTGETQYF. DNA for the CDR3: TGCAGTACCGGGACAGGAGAGACCCAGTACTTC.

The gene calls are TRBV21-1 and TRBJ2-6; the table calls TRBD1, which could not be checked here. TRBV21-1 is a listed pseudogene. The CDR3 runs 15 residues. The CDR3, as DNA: TGTGCCAGCAGCACCACAGGGCCCGGGGCCAACGTCCTGACTTTC. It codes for CASSTTGPGANVLTF.

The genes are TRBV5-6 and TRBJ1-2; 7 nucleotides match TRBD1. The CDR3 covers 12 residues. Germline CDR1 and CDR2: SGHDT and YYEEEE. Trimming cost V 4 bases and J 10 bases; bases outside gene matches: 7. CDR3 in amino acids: CASSANRGHYTF. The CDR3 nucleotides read TGTGCCAGCAGCGCGAATAGGGGGCACTACACCTTC.

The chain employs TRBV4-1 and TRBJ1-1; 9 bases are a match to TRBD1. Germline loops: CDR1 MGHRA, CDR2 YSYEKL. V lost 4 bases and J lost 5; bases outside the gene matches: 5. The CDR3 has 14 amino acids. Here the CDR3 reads CASSRGQGTTEAFF. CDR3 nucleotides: TGCGCCAGCAGCCGAGGACAGGGGACAACTGAAGCTTTCTTT.

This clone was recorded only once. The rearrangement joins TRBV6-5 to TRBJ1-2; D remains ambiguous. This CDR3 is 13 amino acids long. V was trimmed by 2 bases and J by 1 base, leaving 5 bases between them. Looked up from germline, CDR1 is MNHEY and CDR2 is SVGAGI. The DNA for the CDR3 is TGTGCCAGCAGTTACGTAAATAACTATGGCTACACCTTC. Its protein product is CASSYVNNYGYTF.